This T cell receptor (beta chain) came from a study of beta chain features in type 1 diabetes (dated by TCRdb to the late 2010s). Describing the broader study: Mean age, gender distribution, total cell number and subset yield did not differ between patients and healthy donors. In the study, recently diagnosed type 1 diabetes patients and matched healthy donors were compared on the TCRB repertoires of their sorted circulating CD4+ T cell subsets. Naive and central memory subsets were obtained from all 30 or so donors, but regulatory and stem cell-like memory subsets were isolated from only 8 patients and roughly 8 healthy donors. Across all samples, 107,917,701 sorted cells were examined, and cell number per subset correlated strongly with RNA yield.

Results and caveats for the whole study, not just this receptor: Because cDNA was sequenced instead of genomic DNA, highly expressing activated cells could be over-represented, though the groups showed no difference in activation or CD3 levels. Shorter templates might be favored by PCR, yet because patient and control samples were amplified and corrected together, any such skew would affect both groups equally. At VDJ recombination sites, type 1 diabetes patients had fewer insertions and more deleted nucleotides, which implies abnormalities in thymic rearrangement. Because the HLA sub-analyses included only small numbers of individuals, any influence of HLA type on TCRB rearrangement was left unresolved. In all four CD4+ subsets, TCRB CDR3 length was moderately but significantly shorter in type 1 diabetes patients. Naive, central memory and regulatory TCRB repertoires appeared more similar among patients than among healthy donors.

The entire isolated RNA was reverse transcribed using the High Capacity cDNA Reverse Transcription Kit, and thus expressed TCRB transcripts were sequenced. Deep immunoSEQ sequencing was applied to naive, central memory and regulatory T cell samples, giving an average of around 3.8 million total reads per sample. Sorted cells were lysed in RLT buffer and RNA was extracted with DNase-treated RNeasy Micro or Mini kits, depending on cell number. To prevent cross-contamination, every cell subset was processed on its own, while patient and healthy donor samples were processed together. The immunoSEQ multiplex PCR was used to amplify TCRB sequences from cDNA, generating 87-bp fragments that spanned the CDR3 region. Amplicons were sequenced on the Illumina HiSeq platform. The original methods were these. Synthetic template baselines were used to correct PCR bias computationally, reads within Hamming distance 2 were collapsed, and singletons that could not be merged were discarded. Reads were aligned against IMGT to assign V, D and J genes, CDR3 length and insertions or deletions at six rearrangement sites. Clonotype counts were normalized to sorted cell number within each subset before computing true diversity and Gini coefficients with the tcR R package. Repertoire sharing was quantified using the overlap coefficient calculated on TCRB nucleotide sequences. As a proxy for the pre-selection repertoire, out-of-frame TCRB sequences from naive cells were analyzed. TCRdb provides this immuneACCESS table in a form limited to in-frame rearrangements. Some clones are lacking; in checked studies, under half of them reflect an unresolved V gene, and why the rest are absent is not known. V and J calls plus clone size are reproduced from that table; the DNA served to infer D and trimming. A total of about 700,000 clones appear in this sample, around an eighth of them only once. The biggest ten clones account for less than 0.025% of the sample.

In regard to this clone: No antigen is known for it. Base qualities are missing; no much larger clone stands one base away.

Each donor gave one peripheral blood draw, about 110 mL on average, collected into heparinised tubes. Using a panel that included CD45RO, CCR7, CD25, CD127, CD95 and CD27, naive, central memory, regulatory and stem cell-like memory CD4+ T cells were sorted on a BD FACSAria II. All sorted populations exceeded 95% purity. PBMCs were isolated right away by Lymphoprep density gradient centrifugation and were stained directly, without culture. So that batch effects would be minimized, each experiment stained and sorted samples in pairs, pairing one healthy donor with one patient. The source material was naive CD4+ T cells from blood. What the cell subset or site label conveys for this sample: true naive CD4+ T cells. The receptor comes from a man between 18 and 29 years old with type 1 diabetes.

The nucleotides are TGTGCCAGCAGTCCCCAGGACAGGGGGCTAGGAAGCACCGGGGAGCTGTTTTTT. This codes for CASSPQDRGLGSTGELFF. The chain uses TRBV11-1 and TRBJ2-2; 11 bases in between match TRBD1. The cysteine opens and the phenylalanine closes a CDR3 of 18 amino acids. The DNA shown is the 54-base CDR3, in frame from base 1. Germline trimming amounts to 6 bases on V and 4 bases on J, with 13 as the count of junction bases outside the gene matches. According to the germline V gene (reference sequence), CDR1 reads SGHAT and CDR2 reads FQDESV.